Below, one TCR beta chain is given with its context. Its cognate antigen has yet to be identified. The input lacks base qualities; no much larger clone sits a single base away. The library came from the immunoSEQ multiplex PCR assay. TCR beta CDR3 sequencing was performed on DNA from the cultured, isolated CD4+ T cells. The original methods were these. Non-productive TCR sequences were removed, reads were trimmed to the CDR3 region, and CDR3s of at least 7 amino acids were retained. The MANAFEST web app was used to pick out antigen-specific clonotypes by comparing their expansion in peptide wells with that in reference cultures. To count as positive, a clone had to show expansion at FDR<0.05 compared with the reference and with all other wells, an odds ratio above 5, and a frequency above 0.1% in two replicate wells. Clonotypes significantly expanded in SARS-CoV-2 spike wells and in at least one common cold coronavirus spike condition were defined as cross-reactive. Using the stringdist R package, CDR3 similarity was measured by Levenshtein distance, and unrooted trees were constructed with ape in R 3.6.1. TCRdb limited this immuneACCESS table to in-frame rearrangements with V and J called. A share of clones is missing; checked studies link under half to unresolved V genes, and the rest is unexplained. V and J calls and clone size are those listed in that table; D and trimming were worked out from the DNA. The sample contains tens of thousands of clones, roughly 70% of them found a single time. The ten top clones hold around 3.5% of the sample.

In the ViraFEST assay, PBMC were stimulated with viral peptide pools, and TCR sequencing was then used to find antigen-specific CD4+ T cell clonotypes based on their expansion. After around eleven days of culture, CD4+ T cells were isolated with the EasySep CD4+ T cell isolation kit. Negative nucleocapsid antibody results before and after vaccination confirmed that the healthy vaccine recipients had no prior SARS-CoV-2 infection. Approximately 2.1 million PBMC per well were cultured in IMDM with 5% human AB serum, 10 IU/ml IL-2 and gentamicin, plus 10 ug/ml peptides. Half of the culture medium was replaced with fresh IL-2-containing medium on days 3 and 7. Unless noted otherwise, every peptide stimulation condition was cultured in triplicate wells. Using Ficoll-Paque Plus gradient centrifugation, PBMC were separated from whole blood and then either used fresh or cryopreserved at -140C. Overlapping peptide pools spanned the spike proteins of SARS-CoV-2 and the common cold coronaviruses HCoV-NL63, HCoV-OC43 and HCoV-229E. Genomic DNA was extracted from cultured CD4+ T cells with the QIAamp micro DNA kit.

This record comes from a study of vaccination effects on CD4 cells after COVID-19 (dated by TCRdb to 2021 to 2024). Concerning the study at large: Each participant got two doses of an mRNA SARS-CoV-2 vaccine, either BNT162b2 or mRNA-1273. In the study, cultures from other donors were sequenced using the Oncomine TCR Beta short-read assay on an Illumina iSeq 100. The full study included 10 COVID-19 convalescent patients and a few SARS-CoV-2-naive healthy vaccine recipients. The study compared SARS-CoV-2 spike-specific CD4+ TCR repertoires before and after mRNA vaccination in COVID-19 convalescent patients and infection-naive vaccine recipients. Study-wide conclusions, independent of this receptor: In healthy vaccine recipients, vaccine-induced clones were almost all SARS-CoV-2 mono-reactive, with only 1 of 255 cross-reactive with common cold coronaviruses. Clones induced by infection and clones induced by vaccination both contracted markedly at late timepoints after vaccination, which fits with T cell responses waning over time. The study was limited by a small number of convalescent patients and lacked early post-infection timepoints.

Its CDR3 holds 10 amino acids, cysteine through phenylalanine. Of all the DNA, just the CDR3 is kept, 30 bases in frame from base 1. A distance of 7 bases separates the germline ends of V and J, which lose 6 bases and 5 bases respectively. Reading the germline V gene gives CDR1 SQVTM and CDR2 ANQGSEA. The clonotype was recovered from a human donor who received a COVID-19 vaccine. This chain is built from TRBV29-1 and TRBJ1-2, with the identity of the D gene unclear. Sequencing was performed on CD4+ T cells from PBMCs cultured with SARS-CoV-2 spike peptides, taken before COVID-19 vaccination. The meaning of the sample's cell subset or site label: SARS-CoV-2 spike overlapping peptide pool stimulation. CDR3 loop: CSVEVYGYTF. The DNA reads TGCAGCGTGGAGGTTTATGGCTACACCTTC.